This T cell receptor (beta chain) is from a study of blood T cell repertoires in COVID-19. Self-reported history from a screening survey and questionnaire set each donor's cohort. Either two negative PCRs, clearance, or symptom resolution qualified Cohort 3 donors as recovered. Per the original data handling: Amplified reference gene primers provided the basis for estimating nucleated cell counts. Libraries were prepared by immunoSEQ multiplex PCR; TCRdb keeps only in-frame clonotypes and omits some of them. V, J and clone size derive from that table, while D and trimming were established from the DNA sequence. This sample has some 200,000 clones, with 88% found just once. The CDR3 is made up of 17 amino acids. CDR1 and CDR2 from the germline V gene are SGHRS and YFSETQ. With 1 base clipped from V and 4 bases from J, the junction kept 10 bases outside the gene matches.

Sample: PBMCs or T cells enriched from blood (not recorded which). This TCR derives from a woman in her twenties or thirties who had recovered from COVID-19. The chain combines TRBV5-1 with TRBJ2-3, with 9 bases identical to TRBD2. The CDR3 DNA is TGCGCCAGCAGCTTGCCCTCCGGGGGCGGGGGGGCAGATACGCAGTATTTT. This sequence encodes CASSLPSGGGGADTQYF. The variable domain in full, completed from reference TRBV5-1 and TRBJ2-3, reads KAGVTQTPRYLIKTRGQQVTLSCSPISGHRSVSWYQQTPGQGLQFLFEYFSETQRNKGNFPGRFSGRQFSNSRSEMNVSTLELGDSALYLCASSLPSGGGGADTQYFGPGTRLTVL.